A single sample is the source of the 25 T cell receptor beta chains below, sequenced in a study of CD8 T cells in Susac syndrome. Reverse transcription of roughly 0.5 to 1 ug RNA used random hexamers. TCRdb recomputed calls from the immunoSEQ multiplex PCR reads with MiXCR, one row per CDR3 protein. The sample holds 230,000 or so distinct CDR3 sequences, approximately 95% seen once. The source material was CD4+ T cells from PBMCs. The source is a human donor with multiple sclerosis.

The rearrangement joins TRBV20-1 to TRBJ2-1; D is unclear. CDR3 length equals 14 residues. CDR1 and CDR2 (germline): DFQATT, SNEGSKA (reference sequence). DNA of the CDR3: TGCGGCACCACCGGATGGGAATCAGGCGGTGAGCAGTTCTTC. Protein: CGTTGWESGGEQFF.

The rearrangement links TRBV9 to TRBJ1-1; 9 nucleotides align to TRBD1. The trim removed 3 bases at V and 5 bases at J, leaving 5 bases unmatched. The CDR3 spans 14 residues. CDR1 and CDR2 from the germline V gene are SGDLS and YYNGEE. CDR3 bases: TGTGCCAGCAGCGGACACAGGGGGCGAACTGAAGCTTTCTTT. This translates into CASSGHRGRTEAFF.

The genes are TRBV7-2 and TRBJ2-7, with 8 nucleotides matching TRBD2. V lost 8 bases to trimming and J lost 4 bases; unmatched junction nucleotides: 7. Germline-derived CDR1 and CDR2 are SGHTA and FQGNSA. This CDR3 comprises 13 residues. The DNA for the CDR3 is TGTGCCAGCTCTCGGGGGGGCGTGTACGAGCAGTACTTC. Translation gives CASSRGGVYEQYF.

This chain links TRBV19 with TRBJ1-6, with a tentative D call TRBD1 (6 bases). There are 16 residues in the CDR3. CDR1 is LNHDA, CDR2 SQIVND, per germline (reference sequence). The V end lost 8 bases, the J end lost 5 bases, and 19 bases lay between the germline ends. The CDR3 region is CASGRGSGADNSPLHF. CDR3 nucleotide sequence: TGTGCCAGTGGCAGAGGGTCAGGGGCCGATAATTCACCCCTCCACTTT.

This chain links TRBV4-1 with TRBJ2-2; perhaps TRBD1 as D (5 bases). This CDR3 has 14 amino acids. With 7 bases removed from V and 7 bases from J, the gap between germline ends came to 16 bases. Germline-derived CDR1 and CDR2 are MGHRA and YSYEKL. CDR3 coding DNA: TGCGCCAGCAACCAGCCAGGGTTTGTCGGGGAGCTGTTTTTT. Its protein is CASNQPGFVGELFF.

The V gene is TRBV3-1, the J gene TRBJ2-3; no reliable D call. The germline V and J ends were trimmed by 1 base and 4 bases, with 3 bases remaining between them. The germline CDR1 and CDR2 sequences are LGHDT and YNNKEL (reference sequence). The CDR3 spans 12 residues. CDR3 in amino acids: CASSQVADTQYF. The CDR3 DNA reads as TGTGCCAGCAGCCAAGTGGCAGATACGCAGTATTTT.

CDR3 sequence (DNA): TGTGCCAGCAGTGCCCGGTCTGAGCAGTTCTTC. This gives the protein CASSARSEQFF. The genes are TRBV25-1 and TRBJ2-1, with D uncertain. Trimming pared 4 bases from V and 9 bases from J, leaving 7 bases between. The germline gives CDR1 MGHDK, CDR2 SYGVNS. The CDR3 is made up of 11 amino acids.

This clonotype has just one count. The chain has TRBV2 and TRBJ2-1, with TRBD2 matching over 9 bases. Germline V gene sequence: CDR1 SNHLY, CDR2 FYNNEI. This CDR3 has 15 residues. V lost 6 bases, J lost 15 bases, and 18 bases stayed unmatched. CDR3 loop: CASSVAGERGASRFF. In DNA form, the CDR3 reads TGTGCCAGCAGCGTTGCGGGTGAGCGGGGGGCATCTCGGTTCTTC.

Only a few counts were recorded for this clonotype. The chain uses TRBV29-1 and TRBJ2-1; D is undetermined. Germline CDR1 is SQVTM and CDR2 is ANQGSEA. Trimming took 4 bases from V and 7 from J, leaving 5 bases between them. This CDR3 contains 10 residues. The CDR3 protein is CSVGGNEQFF. The CDR3 DNA reads TGCAGCGTTGGTGGGAATGAGCAGTTCTTC.

The chain is built from TRBV5-1 and TRBJ2-5, with TRBD1 matching over 10 bases. V lost 3 bases, J lost 0 bases, and 5 bases stayed unmatched. Germline CDR1 reads SGHRS; CDR2 reads YFSETQ. The CDR3 is 16 residues long. For the CDR3, the DNA is TGCGCCAGCAGCTCCGGGACAGGGGTTTACCAAGAGACCCAGTACTTC. It yields the protein CASSSGTGVYQETQYF.

This chain connects TRBV20-1 to TRBJ2-3, with D perhaps matching TRBD1 (5 bases). From germline, CDR1 is DFQATT and CDR2 SNEGSKA (reference sequence). The CDR3 contains 12 residues. V was cut by 3 bases and J by 4 bases, with 8 bases left in between. The CDR3: CSASQGSDTQYF. Written as DNA, the CDR3 is TGCAGTGCTAGCCAGGGTTCAGATACGCAGTATTTT.

The chain couples TRBV29-1 to TRBJ2-3, with no clear D. The CDR3 has 15 amino acids. Germline CDR1 and CDR2: SQVTM and ANQGSEA. The ends were cut back, 1 base at V and 1 base at J, with 12 bases in the middle. The CDR3 reads CSVEARREGTDTQYF. For the CDR3, the DNA is TGCAGCGTTGAAGCTAGAAGGGAAGGCACAGATACGCAGTATTTT.

The chain joins TRBV20-1 to TRBJ2-3, with 9 positions matching TRBD2. Germline V lookup: CDR1 DFQATT, CDR2 SNEGSKA (reference sequence). V gave up 2 bases and J gave up 2 bases; unmatched junction bases: 8. The CDR3 covers 16 residues. This chain's CDR3 is CSARTPAGGYTDTQYF. CDR3 coding DNA: TGCAGTGCTAGAACCCCGGCGGGGGGGTACACAGATACGCAGTATTTT.

V usage is TRBV29-1 and J usage is TRBJ2-1; the D gene is possibly TRBD1 (6 bases). Trimming shortened V by 2 bases and J by 5 bases, and 13 bases separated the two germline ends. Germline V lookup: CDR1 SQVTM, CDR2 ANQGSEA. The length of the CDR3 is 14 residues. Written as DNA, the CDR3 is TGCAGCGTTGAAAGGTCAGGGGTCCACAATGAGCAGTTCTTC. Its protein product is CSVERSGVHNEQFF.

The chain is built from TRBV7-9 and TRBJ2-7; D is ambiguous. The CDR3 length is 16 residues. Germline values: CDR1 SEHNR, CDR2 FQNEAQ (reference sequence). Between the trimmed V and J ends, which lost 0 bases and 2 bases, there was a span of 14 bases. The CDR3 nucleotides read TGTGCCAGCAGCTTAGCCTTCCAAATGGCACCCTACGAGCAGTACTTC. Protein: CASSLAFQMAPYEQYF.

The gene calls are TRBV2 and TRBJ2-1, with D maybe TRBD1 (6 bases). CDR1 SNHLY and CDR2 FYNNEI come from the germline V gene. The CDR3 has 12 residues. Trimming removed 5 bases from V and 5 bases from J, with 7 bases in between. The CDR3 DNA reads as TGTGCCAGCAGTACAGGGCACAATGAGCAGTTCTTC. Translated, it gives CASSTGHNEQFF.

This sequence joins TRBV15 and TRBJ2-1; the D is unclear. This CDR3 region has 16 residues. V dropped 1 base and J dropped 2 bases, with 12 bases sitting between them. Germline values: CDR1 LNHNV, CDR2 YYDKDF (reference sequence). The CDR3 reads CATSRAAGPTYNEQFF. CDR3 bases: TGTGCCACCAGCAGAGCAGCAGGACCGACCTACAATGAGCAGTTCTTC. The variable domain in full, with the rest retrieved from reference TRBV15 and TRBJ2-1, is DAMVIQNPRYQVTQFGKPVTLSCSQTLNHNVMYWYQQKSSQAPKLLFHYYDKDFNNEADTPDNFQSRRPNTSFCFLDIRSPGLGDTAMYLCATSRAAGPTYNEQFFGPGTRLTVL.

The rearrangement uses TRBV5-6 and TRBJ2-1; 10 bases line up with TRBD2. CDR3 size: 15 residues. Losses at the gene ends were 3 bases for V and 6 bases for J; bases not matched to a gene: 6. Looked up from germline, CDR1 is SGHDT and CDR2 is YYEEEE. The CDR3 sequence is CASSSSGGASNEQFF. For the CDR3, the DNA is TGTGCCAGCAGCTCCAGCGGGGGGGCGAGCAATGAGCAGTTCTTC.

V gene TRBV23-1 combines with J gene TRBJ2-2; D is unresolved. TRBV23-1 is designated an ORF whose function remains uncertain. The V end was cut by 10 bases, the J end by 3 bases, with 18 bases between. The CDR3 totals 15 residues. The CDR3 sequence: CATPAQGVDTGELFF. The DNA of the CDR3 is TGCGCCACCCCAGCTCAAGGTGTTGACACCGGGGAGCTGTTTTTT.

The CDR3 nucleotides read TGCAGCGTTCGGGATGGCCAGACCTACACAGATACGCAGTATTTT. Translating gives CSVRDGQTYTDTQYF. V usage is TRBV29-1 and J usage is TRBJ2-3, with D possibly TRBD2 on 5 matching bases. V gave up 5 bases and J gave up 2 bases, with 17 bases separating them. The CDR3 loop spans 15 amino acids. Germline CDR1 reads SQVTM; CDR2 reads ANQGSEA.

This chain links TRBV30 with TRBJ1-1; D unclear. The V end lost 0 bases, the J end lost 0 bases, and 11 bases lay between the germline ends. The germline gives CDR1 GTSNPN, CDR2 SVGIG (reference sequence). The CDR3 extends over 15 amino acids. The chain's CDR3 is CAWSVLSSLNTEAFF. CDR3 nucleotide sequence: TGTGCCTGGAGTGTACTTAGTTCCCTGAACACTGAAGCTTTCTTT.

This clonotype occurred once. The rearrangement joins TRBV2 to TRBJ2-1; D possibly uses TRBD1 or TRBD2 (6 bases each). The CDR3 is 12 residues long. V was shortened by 6 bases and J by 7 bases, with 10 bases between the two germline ends. Per the germline V gene, CDR1 is SNHLY and CDR2 is FYNNEI. The CDR3: CASRRRGNEQFF. CDR3 DNA sequence: TGTGCCAGCAGACGGAGGGGGAATGAGCAGTTCTTC.

The J gene is TRBJ2-2, the V gene TRBV27, with 9 positions matching TRBD2. Germline CDR1 is MNHEY and CDR2 is SMNVEV (reference sequence). Trimming cost V 7 bases and J 5 bases; bases outside gene matches: 8. The CDR3 has 15 amino acids. The CDR3 is CASKYSGSGTGELFF. The CDR3 DNA follows: TGTGCCAGCAAGTATAGCGGGAGTGGGACCGGGGAGCTGTTTTTT.

The rearrangement links TRBV12-3 or TRBV12-4 to TRBJ1-1; perhaps TRBD1 as D (5 bases). Trimming removed 2 bases from V and 10 bases from J, with 17 bases in between. CDR3 length: 14 amino acids. The CDR3 loop reads CASSLSAGPAGAFF. The CDR3 DNA is TGTGCCAGCAGTTTATCGGCAGGGCCAGCTGGAGCTTTCTTT.

The chain couples TRBV11-2 to TRBJ2-1; the D is unclear. Germline CDR1 and CDR2: SGHAT and FQNNGV. The germline V and J ends were trimmed by 2 bases and 4 bases, with 15 bases remaining between them. The length of the CDR3 is 16 residues. The CDR3 protein is CASSLFVRKAYNEQFF. The DNA of the CDR3 is TGTGCCAGCAGCTTATTTGTGCGAAAGGCATACAATGAGCAGTTCTTC.